The 23 T cell receptor beta chains below all came from one sample that was sequenced in a study of cytomegalovirus exposure and HLA in healthy donors. 60 Vbeta and 13 Jbeta primers were used in PCR. This table comes from immunoSEQ multiplex PCR, and its TCRdb copy is limited to in-frame clones, with some not included. The repertoire consists of roughly 89,000 clones, with roughly 63% occurring once and the leading ten covering 20% to 25%. The sequencing sample was made of PBMCs. These receptors were obtained from a woman between 45 and 60 years old in good health and CMV-seropositive.

This clone was counted only a few times. The chain employs TRBV5-6 and TRBJ1-3; 8 bases match TRBD1. The CDR3 contains 15 residues. Trimming cost V 2 bases and J 4 bases; bases outside gene matches: 5. Germline loops: CDR1 SGHDT, CDR2 YYEEEE. The CDR3 DNA reads TGTGCCAGCAGCTTTCAGGGGGCGCCAGGAAACACCATATATTTT. Its translation: CASSFQGAPGNTIYF.

V and J are TRBV2 and TRBJ1-5; D remains ambiguous. This CDR3 is 14 amino acids long. Trimming removed 6 bases from V and 4 bases from J, with 13 bases in between. Germline loops: CDR1 SNHLY, CDR2 FYNNEI. CDR3 nucleotides: TGTGCCAGCAGGGCACGGACTGGTAATCAGCCCCAGCATTTT. Residues: CASRARTGNQPQHF.

The chain has TRBV5-1 and TRBJ2-5, with 8 nucleotides matching TRBD2. Germline lookup yields CDR1 SGHRS and CDR2 YFSETQ. The CDR3 is made up of 14 amino acids. V shed 0 bases, J shed 5 bases, and the junction held 3 bases outside the gene matches. CDR3 DNA: TGCGCCAGCAGCTTGGTCGGGGGGGAGGAGACCCAGTACTTC. Protein sequence: CASSLVGGEETQYF.

Only a few counts were recorded for this clone. The V and J genes are TRBV4-3 and TRBJ1-1, with D possibly matching TRBD1 (5 bases). CDR3 length: 15 residues. V lost 1 base, J lost 5 bases, and 14 bases lay in between. Germline V gene data show CDR1 as LGHNA and CDR2 as YSLEER. The CDR3 loop reads CASSQVYMGRTEAFF. CDR3 nucleotides: TGCGCCAGCAGCCAAGTGTATATGGGGCGGACTGAAGCTTTCTTT.

This clone was counted between two and nine times. The chain recombines TRBV6-1 with TRBJ1-6; no clear D. V was shortened by 3 bases and J by 1 base, with 7 bases between the two germline ends. The CDR3 loop spans 15 amino acids. Germline loops: CDR1 MNHNS, CDR2 SASEGT. The CDR3 is CASSDRGSYNSPLHF. The DNA of the CDR3 is TGTGCCAGCAGTGATCGAGGGTCCTATAATTCACCCCTCCACTTT.

V gene TRBV30 combines with J gene TRBJ1-1; 8 nucleotides align to TRBD1. CDR1 and CDR2 (germline): GTSNPN, SVGIG (reference sequence). The junction had 7 bases not matched to a gene; V was cut back by 4 bases and J by 0 bases. The CDR3 loop spans 15 amino acids. CDR3 nucleotide sequence: TGTGCCTGGAATGGCAGGGGGCTACTGAACACTGAAGCTTTCTTT. Protein product: CAWNGRGLLNTEAFF.

This chain links TRBV5-1 with TRBJ2-3, with 8 positions matching TRBD2. The CDR3 has 14 residues. V lost 4 bases and J lost 13; bases outside the gene matches: 14. The germline V gene encodes CDR1 SGHRS and CDR2 YFSETQ. This CDR3 is CASSPRGGTGPEYF. Written as DNA, the CDR3 is TGCGCCAGCAGCCCCCGGGGGGGCACAGGGCCCGAGTATTTT.

The rearrangement uses TRBV28 and TRBJ1-2, with D hard to call. Germline values: CDR1 MDHEN, CDR2 SYDVKM. CDR3 length: 14 amino acids. The V end was cut by 2 bases, the J end by 2 bases, with 9 bases between. This CDR3 is CASSLGNGNYGYTF. Here the CDR3 DNA reads TGTGCCAGCAGTTTAGGTAACGGGAACTATGGCTACACCTTC.

This clone is a singleton in its sample. The rearrangement joins TRBV10-3 to TRBJ1-2; D gene uncertain. The length of the CDR3 is 14 residues. Trimming pared 0 bases from V and 4 bases from J, leaving 9 bases between. Germline CDR1 is ENHRY and CDR2 is SYGVKD. The CDR3: CAISESSGVYGYTF. The DNA of the CDR3 is TGTGCCATCAGTGAGTCGTCGGGAGTCTATGGCTACACCTTC.

This clone appeared a few times. The gene calls are TRBV5-3 and TRBJ1-5; weak D call: TRBD1 (5 bases). TRBV5-3 is known as an ORF, though its function is uncertain. Trimming left V 1 base short and J 0 bases short, with 20 bases between. This CDR3 has 19 residues. The DNA for the CDR3 is TGTGCCAGAAGCTTGAAACTAAGAGACAGTGAGAATAGCAATCAGCCCCAGCATTTT. This encodes CARSLKLRDSENSNQPQHF.

This clone was detected a few times. The genes are TRBV4-1 and TRBJ2-1; no clear D. The CDR3 spans 15 residues. Looked up from germline, CDR1 is MGHRA and CDR2 is YSYEKL. Trimming took off 0 bases at V and 0 bases at J, with 6 bases between the two ends. Here the CDR3 reads CASSQESGSYNEQFF. CDR3 DNA sequence: TGCGCCAGCAGCCAAGAATCGGGCTCCTACAATGAGCAGTTCTTC.

The CDR3 region has the DNA TGTGCCAGCAGCCTACTACCGACAGGGGAGACCGGGGAGCTGTTTTTT. Amino acid sequence: CASSLLPTGETGELFF. The V gene is TRBV7-9, the J gene TRBJ2-2; TRBD1 agrees at 8 bases. CDR3 length equals 16 residues. The junction had 10 bases not matched to a gene; V was cut back by 5 bases and J by 5 bases. Per germline, CDR1 SEHNR and CDR2 FQNEAQ (reference sequence).

The rearrangement uses TRBV9 and TRBJ2-3, with 9 nucleotides matching TRBD2. Germline CDR1 is SGDLS and CDR2 is YYNGEE. CDR3 length equals 14 residues. The V segment lost 3 bases and the J segment 3 bases; nucleotides outside the gene matches: 2. The CDR3 protein is CASSALAGTDTQYF. The CDR3 coding sequence is TGTGCCAGCAGCGCTCTAGCGGGGACAGATACGCAGTATTTT.

The chain carries TRBV5-4 and TRBJ2-1, with D maybe TRBD1 (5 bases). V gave up 4 bases and J gave up 0 bases, with 11 bases separating them. Germline lookup yields CDR1 SGHNT and CDR2 YYREEE (reference sequence). The CDR3 contains 15 residues. The CDR3 nucleotides are TGTGCCAGCAGCGCGGACAAGAACTCCTACAATGAGCAGTTCTTC. It encodes CASSADKNSYNEQFF.

In the case of this clone: Other DNA sequences within the sample encode an identical CDR3. This chain connects TRBV27 to TRBJ2-7, with 7 bases fitting TRBD1. Unmatched junction bases numbered 1, after V lost 3 bases and J lost 5 bases. This CDR3 is built from 12 residues. Germline V CDR1 and CDR2: MNHEY, SMNVEV (reference sequence). Here the CDR3 reads CASSLTGNEQYF. The CDR3 nucleotides read TGTGCCAGCAGTTTGACAGGGAACGAGCAGTACTTC.

The rearrangement uses TRBV28 and TRBJ1-2; perhaps TRBD1 as D (6 bases). In germline, CDR1 is MDHEN, CDR2 SYDVKM. The CDR3 is made up of 13 amino acids. Trimming cost V 10 bases and J 7 bases, with 19 bases left between them. CDR3 loop: CATFPQGPRGYTF. In DNA form, the CDR3 reads TGTGCCACCTTCCCTCAGGGGCCCCGTGGCTACACCTTC.

The chain employs TRBV5-1 and TRBJ2-3; TRBD2 agrees at 7 bases. Losses at the gene ends were 4 bases for V and 4 bases for J; bases not matched to a gene: 12. From germline, CDR1 is SGHRS and CDR2 YFSETQ. There are 16 residues in the CDR3. CDR3 nucleotide sequence: TGCGCCAGCAGCCCCCTTTCCAGCGGGGTGTCAGATACGCAGTATTTT. This gives the protein CASSPLSSGVSDTQYF.

The chain links TRBV2 to TRBJ2-1, with 8 bases matching TRBD2. Germline V gives CDR1 SNHLY, CDR2 FYNNEI. Losses at the gene ends were 6 bases for V and 6 bases for J; bases not matched to a gene: 10. CDR3 length: 15 amino acids. The CDR3 spells CASRGEGGGFNEQFF. CDR3 coding DNA: TGTGCCAGCAGGGGTGAGGGCGGGGGGTTCAATGAGCAGTTCTTC.

The count of this clone is one. The chain couples TRBV7-9 to TRBJ1-3, with TRBD1 as a possible D gene (5 bases). The germline gives CDR1 SEHNR, CDR2 FQNEAQ (reference sequence). The germline V and J ends were trimmed by 4 bases and 4 bases, with 11 bases remaining between them. The CDR3 has 14 amino acids. CDR3 DNA: TGTGCCAGCAGCTCCCCGGAGGGGGGAAACACCATATATTTT. Amino acid sequence: CASSSPEGGNTIYF.

The J gene is TRBJ2-3, the V gene TRBV19, with D unresolved. The CDR3 spans 14 residues. Germline assignment: CDR1 LNHDA and CDR2 SQIVND (reference sequence). V was pared by 7 bases and J by 2 bases, with 13 bases between. DNA for the CDR3: TGTGCCAGTACGGCTAGAGGTTACACAGATACGCAGTATTTT. As protein: CASTARGYTDTQYF.

This clone was detected a few times. The V gene is TRBV28, the J gene TRBJ1-1; tentative D call: TRBD1 (5 bases). The CDR3 is made up of 15 amino acids. V shed 2 bases and J shed 1 base, with 11 bases lying between them. CDR1 MDHEN and CDR2 SYDVKM come from the germline V gene. The CDR3 reads CASSLQGSSNTEAFF. CDR3 sequence (DNA): TGTGCCAGCAGTTTACAGGGAAGCTCGAACACTGAAGCTTTCTTT.

This chain connects TRBV14 to TRBJ2-7, with 7 bases identical to TRBD1. Germline lookup yields CDR1 SGHDN and CDR2 FVKESK. Trimming removed 4 bases from V and 4 bases from J; junction bases left unmatched: 10. The CDR3 is made up of 15 amino acids. The CDR3 nucleotides read TGTGCCAGCAGCCTCAGGACAGGAAACAAGTACGAGCAGTACTTC. Its protein is CASSLRTGNKYEQYF.

This clone was detected a few times. The rearrangement uses TRBV30 and TRBJ1-1, with D possibly TRBD1 on 6 matching bases. The CDR3 spans 11 residues. In germline, CDR1 is GTSNPN, CDR2 SVGIG (reference sequence). Deletions cut 5 bases from V and 8 bases from J, with 12 bases between. The CDR3 coding sequence is TGTGCCTGGGCCGCCACAGGGGAAGCTTTCTTT. Its translation is CAWAATGEAFF.